This T cell receptor beta chain originates from a study of T cell responses to AZD1222 COVID-19 vaccine. The method was immunoSEQ multiplex PCR; TCRdb's version includes in-frame clones alone and lacks a portion of them. Of 90,000 to 95,000 clones listed, about 90% were seen once; the top ten hold around 6.9%. The CDR3 length is 14 residues. The germline V gene encodes CDR1 MNHEY and CDR2 SMNVEV (reference sequence). Trimming cost V 5 bases and J 5 bases, with 16 bases left between them. The source of this sequence is an adult in good health. The sequencing here drew on peripheral blood, taken on day 0 of AZD1222 vaccination. J is TRBJ2-7 and V is TRBV27, with D maybe TRBD2 (7 bases). The DNA of the CDR3 is TGTGCCAGCAGTCTTGGCGGGGGCCTCGACGAGCAGTACTTC. Translating gives CASSLGGGLDEQYF.